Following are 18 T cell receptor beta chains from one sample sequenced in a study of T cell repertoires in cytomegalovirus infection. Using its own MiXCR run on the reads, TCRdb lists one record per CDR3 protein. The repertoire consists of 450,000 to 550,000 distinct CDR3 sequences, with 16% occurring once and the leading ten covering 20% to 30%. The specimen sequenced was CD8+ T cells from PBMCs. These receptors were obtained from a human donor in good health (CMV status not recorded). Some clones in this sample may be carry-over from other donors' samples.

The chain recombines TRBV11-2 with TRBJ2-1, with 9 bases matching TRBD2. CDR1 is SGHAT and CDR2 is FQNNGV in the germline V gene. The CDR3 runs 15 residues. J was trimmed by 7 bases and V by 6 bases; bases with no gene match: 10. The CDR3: CASRIAGEGLNEQFF. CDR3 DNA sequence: TGTGCCAGCAGGATAGCGGGAGAGGGGCTGAATGAGCAGTTCTTC.

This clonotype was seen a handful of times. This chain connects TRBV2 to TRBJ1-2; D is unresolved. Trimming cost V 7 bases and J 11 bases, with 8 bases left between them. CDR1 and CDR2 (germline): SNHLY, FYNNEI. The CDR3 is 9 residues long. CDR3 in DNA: TGTGCCAGCATAGAAAGTTACACCTTC. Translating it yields CASIESYTF.

The CDR3 nucleotides are TGTGCCAGCAGCCAAGGACAGGGTTTGGACAAAAACATTCAGTACTTC. It is translated as CASSQGQGLDKNIQYF. This rearrangement joins TRBV4-2 to TRBJ2-4, with TRBD1 identical over 7 bases. V gave up 1 base and J gave up 3 bases; unmatched junction bases: 6. Germline V gives CDR1 LGHNA, CDR2 YNFKEQ. The CDR3 covers 16 residues.

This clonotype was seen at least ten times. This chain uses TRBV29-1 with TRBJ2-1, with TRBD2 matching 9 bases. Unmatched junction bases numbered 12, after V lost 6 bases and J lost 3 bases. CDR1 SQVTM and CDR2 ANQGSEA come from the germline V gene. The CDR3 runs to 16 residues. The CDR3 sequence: CSVEIPASGDYNEQFF. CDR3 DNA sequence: TGCAGCGTAGAAATCCCGGCTAGCGGGGACTACAATGAGCAGTTCTTC.

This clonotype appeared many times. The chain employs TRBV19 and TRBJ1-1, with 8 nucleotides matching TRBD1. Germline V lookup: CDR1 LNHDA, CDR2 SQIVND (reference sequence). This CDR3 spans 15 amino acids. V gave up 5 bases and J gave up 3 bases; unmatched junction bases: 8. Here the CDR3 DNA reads TGTGCCAGTAGTCCGAGGACAGGGAGGGACACTGAAGCTTTCTTT. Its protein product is CASSPRTGRDTEAFF.

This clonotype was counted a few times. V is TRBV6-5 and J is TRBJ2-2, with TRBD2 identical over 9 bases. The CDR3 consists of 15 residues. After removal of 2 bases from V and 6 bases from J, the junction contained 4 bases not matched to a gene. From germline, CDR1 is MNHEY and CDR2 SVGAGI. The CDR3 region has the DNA TGTGCCAGCAGTTACGGCGGGGGGGCCTCCGGGGAGCTGTTTTTT. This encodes CASSYGGGASGELFF.

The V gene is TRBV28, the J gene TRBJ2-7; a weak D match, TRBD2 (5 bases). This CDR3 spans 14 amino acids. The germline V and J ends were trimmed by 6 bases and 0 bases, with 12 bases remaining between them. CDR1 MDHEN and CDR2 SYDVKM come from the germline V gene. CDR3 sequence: CASRLRASSYEQYF. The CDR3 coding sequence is TGTGCCAGCAGGCTGCGGGCTAGCTCCTACGAGCAGTACTTC.

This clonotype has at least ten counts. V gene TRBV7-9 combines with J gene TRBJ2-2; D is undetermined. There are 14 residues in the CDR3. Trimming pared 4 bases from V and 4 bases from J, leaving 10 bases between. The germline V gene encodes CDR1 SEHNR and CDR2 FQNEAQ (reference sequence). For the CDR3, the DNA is TGTGCCAGCAGCTCTCCTCTTACCACCGGGGAGCTGTTTTTT. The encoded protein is CASSSPLTTGELFF.

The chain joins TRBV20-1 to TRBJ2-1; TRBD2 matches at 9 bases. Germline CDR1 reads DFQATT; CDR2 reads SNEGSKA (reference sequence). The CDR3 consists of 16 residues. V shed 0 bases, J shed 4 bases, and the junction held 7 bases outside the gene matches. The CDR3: CSARDLRLAVYNEQFF. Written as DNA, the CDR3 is TGCAGTGCTAGAGATTTGAGACTAGCGGTGTACAATGAGCAGTTCTTC.

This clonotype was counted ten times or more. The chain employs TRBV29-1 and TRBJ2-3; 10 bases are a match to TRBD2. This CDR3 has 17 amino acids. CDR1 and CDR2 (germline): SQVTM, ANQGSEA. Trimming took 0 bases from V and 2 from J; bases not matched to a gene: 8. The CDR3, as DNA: TGCAGCGTTGAAGATCGGGATAGCGGGGGGTACACAGATACGCAGTATTTT. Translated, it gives CSVEDRDSGGYTDTQYF.

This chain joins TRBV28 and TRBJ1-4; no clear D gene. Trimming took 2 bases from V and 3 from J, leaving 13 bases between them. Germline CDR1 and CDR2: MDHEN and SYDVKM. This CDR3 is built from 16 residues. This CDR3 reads CASSLRLTVANEKLFF. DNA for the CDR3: TGTGCCAGCAGTTTAAGGTTAACAGTGGCTAATGAAAAACTGTTTTTT.

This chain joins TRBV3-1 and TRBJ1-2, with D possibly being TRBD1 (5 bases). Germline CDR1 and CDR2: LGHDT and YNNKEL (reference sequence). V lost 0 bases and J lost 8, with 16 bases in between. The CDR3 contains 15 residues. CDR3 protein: CASSQDREGIWGYTF. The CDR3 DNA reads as TGTGCCAGCAGCCAAGATCGAGAGGGGATATGGGGCTACACCTTC. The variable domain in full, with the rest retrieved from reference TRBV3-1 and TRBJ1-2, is DTAVSQTPKYLVTQMGNDKSIKCEQNLGHDTMYWYKQDSKKFLKIMFSYNNKELIINETVPNRFSPKSPDKAHLNLHINSLELGDSAVYFCASSQDREGIWGYTFGSGTRLTVV.

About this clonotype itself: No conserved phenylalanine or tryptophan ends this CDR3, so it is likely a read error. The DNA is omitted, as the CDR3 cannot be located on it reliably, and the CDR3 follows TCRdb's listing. The CDR3 loop is CASSPGTSEQLL. The chain recombines TRBV5-6 with TRBJ2-1; TRBD1 was called by the table and not checked on the DNA. The CDR3 is 12 residues long, counting both termini. Germline V gene sequence: CDR1 SGHDT, CDR2 YYEEEE.

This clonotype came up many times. The CDR3 DNA reads as TGTGCCAGCAGCTTTAGCGGGGGGGCCGATGAGCAGTTCTTC. Translating it yields CASSFSGGADEQFF. The chain employs TRBV7-9 and TRBJ2-1; TRBD2 aligns across 11 bases. The germline CDR1 and CDR2 sequences are SEHNR and FQNEAQ (reference sequence). V trimming: 3 bases; J trimming: 8 bases; junction bases outside the gene matches: 3. The CDR3 totals 14 residues.

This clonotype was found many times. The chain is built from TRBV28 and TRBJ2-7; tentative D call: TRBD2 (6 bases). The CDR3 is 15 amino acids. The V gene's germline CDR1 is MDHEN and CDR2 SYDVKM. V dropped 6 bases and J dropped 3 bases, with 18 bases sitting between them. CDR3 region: CASSPFGGTIYEQYF. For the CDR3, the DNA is TGTGCCAGCAGCCCTTTCGGGGGAACAATCTACGAGCAGTACTTC.

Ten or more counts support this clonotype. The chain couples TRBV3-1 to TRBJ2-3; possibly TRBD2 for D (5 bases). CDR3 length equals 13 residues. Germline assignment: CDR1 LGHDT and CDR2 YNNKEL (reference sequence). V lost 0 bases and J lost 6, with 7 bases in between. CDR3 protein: CASSQDSGDTQYF. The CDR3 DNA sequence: TGTGCCAGCAGCCAAGATTCGGGGGATACGCAGTATTTT.

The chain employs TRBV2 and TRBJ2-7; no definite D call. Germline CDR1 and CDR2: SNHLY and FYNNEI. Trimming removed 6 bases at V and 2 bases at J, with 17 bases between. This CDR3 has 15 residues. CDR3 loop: CASSECDEETYEQYF. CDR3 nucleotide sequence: TGTGCCAGCAGCGAGTGTGACGAGGAAACCTACGAGCAGTACTTC.

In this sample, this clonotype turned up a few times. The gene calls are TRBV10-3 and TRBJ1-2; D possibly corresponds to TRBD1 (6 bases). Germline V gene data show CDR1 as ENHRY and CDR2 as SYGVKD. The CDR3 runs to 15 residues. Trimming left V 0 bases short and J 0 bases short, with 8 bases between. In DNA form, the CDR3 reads TGTGCCATCAGTGAGTCAAGGGGGGCTAACTATGGCTACACCTTC. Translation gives CAISESRGANYGYTF.